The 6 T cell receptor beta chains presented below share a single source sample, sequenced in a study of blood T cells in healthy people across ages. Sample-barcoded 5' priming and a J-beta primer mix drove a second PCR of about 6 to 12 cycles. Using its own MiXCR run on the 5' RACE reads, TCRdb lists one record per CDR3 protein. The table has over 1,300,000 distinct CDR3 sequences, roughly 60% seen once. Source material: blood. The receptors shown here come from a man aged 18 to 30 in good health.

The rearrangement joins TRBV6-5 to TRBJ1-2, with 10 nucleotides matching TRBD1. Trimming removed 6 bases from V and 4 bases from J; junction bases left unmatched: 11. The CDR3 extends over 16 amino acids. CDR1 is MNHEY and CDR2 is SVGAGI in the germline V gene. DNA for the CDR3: TGTGCCAGCAGCCGTGGGACAGGGGACAGGAGCTATGGCTACACCTTC. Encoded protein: CASSRGTGDRSYGYTF.

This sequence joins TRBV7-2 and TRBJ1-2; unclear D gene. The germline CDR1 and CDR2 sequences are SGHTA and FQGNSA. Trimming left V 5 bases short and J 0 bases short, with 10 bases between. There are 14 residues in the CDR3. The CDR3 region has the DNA TGTGCCAGCAGCCCATCAAGGCCTAACTATGGCTACACCTTC. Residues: CASSPSRPNYGYTF. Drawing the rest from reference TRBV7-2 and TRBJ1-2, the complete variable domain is GAGVSQSPSNKVTEKGKDVELRCDPISGHTALYWYRQSLGQGLEFLIYFQGNSAPDKSGLPSDRFSAERTGGSVSTLTIQRTQQEDSAVYLCASSPSRPNYGYTFGSGTRLTVV.

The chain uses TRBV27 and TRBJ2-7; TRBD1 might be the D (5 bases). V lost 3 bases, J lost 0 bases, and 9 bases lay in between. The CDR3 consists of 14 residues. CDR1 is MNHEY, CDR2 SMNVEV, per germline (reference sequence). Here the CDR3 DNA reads TGTGCCAGCAGTTTTGCTGACAGCTCCTACGAGCAGTACTTC. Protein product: CASSFADSSYEQYF.

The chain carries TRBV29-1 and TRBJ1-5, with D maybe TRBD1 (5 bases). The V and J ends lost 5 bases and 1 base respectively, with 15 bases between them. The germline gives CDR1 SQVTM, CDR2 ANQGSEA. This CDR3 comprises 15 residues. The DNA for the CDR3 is TGCAGCGTTTATGAGGGTGGGGGGAGCAATCAGCCCCAGCATTTT. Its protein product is CSVYEGGGSNQPQHF.

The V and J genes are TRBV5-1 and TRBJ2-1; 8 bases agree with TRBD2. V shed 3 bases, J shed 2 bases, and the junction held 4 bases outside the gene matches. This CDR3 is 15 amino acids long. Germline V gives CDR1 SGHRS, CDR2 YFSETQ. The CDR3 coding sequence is TGCGCCAGCAGCTCTAGCGGGCTCACCTACAATGAGCAGTTCTTC. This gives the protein CASSSSGLTYNEQFF.

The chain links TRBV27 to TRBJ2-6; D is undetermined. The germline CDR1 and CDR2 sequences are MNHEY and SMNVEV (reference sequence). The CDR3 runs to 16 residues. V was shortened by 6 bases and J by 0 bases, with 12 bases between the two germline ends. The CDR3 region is CASRTAPSSGANVLTF. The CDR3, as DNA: TGTGCCAGCAGGACGGCACCTTCCTCTGGGGCCAACGTCCTGACTTTC. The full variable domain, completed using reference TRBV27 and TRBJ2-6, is EAQVTQNPRYLITVTGKKLTVTCSQNMNHEYMSWYRQDPGLGLRQIYYSMNVEVTDKGDVPEGYKVSRKEKRNFPLILESPSPNQTSLYFCASRTAPSSGANVLTFGAGSRLTVL.